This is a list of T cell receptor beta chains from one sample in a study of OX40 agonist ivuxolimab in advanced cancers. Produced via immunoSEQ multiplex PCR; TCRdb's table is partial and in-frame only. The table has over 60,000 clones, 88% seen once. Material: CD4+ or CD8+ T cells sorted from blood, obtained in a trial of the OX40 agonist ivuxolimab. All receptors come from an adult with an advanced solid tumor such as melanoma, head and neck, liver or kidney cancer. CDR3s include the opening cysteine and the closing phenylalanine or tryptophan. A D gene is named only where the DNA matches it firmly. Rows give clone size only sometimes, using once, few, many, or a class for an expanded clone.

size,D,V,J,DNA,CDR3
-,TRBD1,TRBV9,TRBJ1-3,TGTGCCAGCAGCGTAGGAGGGACAGGGAGTAAATACACCATATATTTT,CASSVGGTGSKYTIYF
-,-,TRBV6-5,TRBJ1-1,TGTGCCAGCAGGGGCCGGCTGGGAGTGAACACTGAAGCTTTCTTT,CASRGRLGVNTEAFF
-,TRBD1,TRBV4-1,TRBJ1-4,TGCGCCAGCAGCCAGCAACAGGGGGCGGATAATGAAAAACTGTTTTTT,CASSQQQGADNEKLFF
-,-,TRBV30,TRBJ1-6,TGTGCCTGGAGTGAGGGGTCCATGCCTTATAATTCACCCCTCCACTTT,CAWSEGSMPYNSPLHF
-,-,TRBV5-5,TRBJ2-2,TGTGCCAGCAGCCCGAATCACACGAACACCGGGGAGCTGTTTTTT,CASSPNHTNTGELFF
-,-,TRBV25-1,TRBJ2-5,TGTGCCAGCAGTGCCCGGACCCAGTACTTC,CASSARTQYF
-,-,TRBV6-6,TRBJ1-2,TGTGCCAGCAGAACAGGGCTTAGTGGCTACACCTTC,CASRTGLSGYTF
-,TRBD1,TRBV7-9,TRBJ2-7,TGTGCCAGCAGCTTAGTAGGGACAGGGCTCAGCTCCTACGAGCAGTACTTC,CASSLVGTGLSSYEQYF
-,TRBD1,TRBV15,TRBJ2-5,TGTGCCACTGCTCACCTGACAGGGCAAGAGACCCAGTACTTC,CATAHLTGQETQYF
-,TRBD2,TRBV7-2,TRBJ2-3,TGTGCCAGCAGCTTAGAAGCGGGAGGGCGGGATACGCAGTATTTT,CASSLEAGGRDTQYF
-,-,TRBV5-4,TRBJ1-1,TGTGCCAGCAGCTTGGGGAAAGGGGGAGGGCACACTGAAGCTTTCTTT,CASSLGKGGGHTEAFF
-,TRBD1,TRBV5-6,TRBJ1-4,TGTGCCAGCAGCTACGGACAGGGGAGGATGACTAATGAAAAACTGTTTTTT,CASSYGQGRMTNEKLFF
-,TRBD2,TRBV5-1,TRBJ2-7,TGCGCCAGCGGACTAGCGGGGAGTTACGAGCAGTACTTC,CASGLAGSYEQYF
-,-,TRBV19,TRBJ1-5,TGTGCCAGTAGTATAGAGGGGGGTCAGCCCCAGCATTTT,CASSIEGGQPQHF
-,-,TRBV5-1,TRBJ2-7,TGCGCCAGCAGTGAAGCGGGTACGAACTCCTACGAGCAGTACTTC,CASSEAGTNSYEQYF
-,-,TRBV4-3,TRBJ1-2,TGCGCCAGCAGCCAAGATCACACGGGATCTCAACCTTATGGCTACACCTTC,CASSQDHTGSQPYGYTF
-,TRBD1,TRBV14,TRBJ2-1,TGTGCCAGCAGCCATGACAGGGGGGTAACCTACAATGAGCAGTTCTTC,CASSHDRGVTYNEQFF
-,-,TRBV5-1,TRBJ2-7,TGCGCCAGCACATCGGAGAGGCGAGGGGAGCAGTACTTC,CASTSERRGEQYF
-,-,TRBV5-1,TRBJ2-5,TGCGCCAGCAGCGGGGGGACAGTCCTATACCAAGAGACCCAGTACTTC,CASSGGTVLYQETQYF
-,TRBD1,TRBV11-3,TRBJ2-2,TGTGCCAGCAGCTTAGTCGCAGGGGGCGCCGCCACCGGGGAGCTGTTTTTT,CASSLVAGGAATGELFF
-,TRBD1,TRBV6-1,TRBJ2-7,TGTGCCAGCAGGGCCGGGACAGGGGGCTCCTACGAGCAGTACTTC,CASRAGTGGSYEQYF
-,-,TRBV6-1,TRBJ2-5,TGTGCCAGCAGCACCCTTGGAGAGACCCAGTACTTC,CASSTLGETQYF
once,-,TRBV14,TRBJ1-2,TGTGCCAGCAGCCCATGGCCAGGGAAGGATGGCTACACCTTC,CASSPWPGKDGYTF
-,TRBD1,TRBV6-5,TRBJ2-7,TGTGCCAGCAGTTCCACCGGGACAGGGACCTACGAGCAGTACTTC,CASSSTGTGTYEQYF
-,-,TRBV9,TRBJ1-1,-,CASSVGAGSTFF
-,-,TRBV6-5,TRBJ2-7,TGTGCCAGCAGTGCCTGGACGGGCTCCTACGAGCAGTACTTC,CASSAWTGSYEQYF
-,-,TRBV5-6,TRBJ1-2,TGTGCCAGCAGCTTGGAAGGGATGGACTATGGCTACACCTTC,CASSLEGMDYGYTF
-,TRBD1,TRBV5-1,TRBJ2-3,TGCGCCAGCAGCTCACTGGAACAGGGGGCTAGCACAGATACGCAGTATTTT,CASSSLEQGASTDTQYF
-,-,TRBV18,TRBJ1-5,TGTGCCAGCTCACCAGGGAATCAGCCCCAGCATTTT,CASSPGNQPQHF
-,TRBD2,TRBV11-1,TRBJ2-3,TGTGCCAGCAGCTTAGTGCTAGCGGTGGCCCGAGGTACGCAGTATTTT,CASSLVLAVARGTQYF
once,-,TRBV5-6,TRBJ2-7,TGTGCCAGCAGCTTGGCGAAGGGGGTTAAGAGGTACGAGCAGTACTTC,CASSLAKGVKRYEQYF
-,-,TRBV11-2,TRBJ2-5,TGTGCCAGCAGCCCCCTAGGGGGGACCCAGTACTTC,CASSPLGGTQYF
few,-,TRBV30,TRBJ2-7,TGTGCCTGGAGGCAAGGTAAAGCCTACGAGCAGTACTTC,CAWRQGKAYEQYF
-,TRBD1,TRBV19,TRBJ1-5,TGTGCCAGTAGTCTGAACAGGGGTTTGGATCAGCCCCAGCATTTT,CASSLNRGLDQPQHF
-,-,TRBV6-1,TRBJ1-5,TGTGCCAGCAGTGCGGGACAACAGGCTGGTCAGCCCCAGCATTTT,CASSAGQQAGQPQHF
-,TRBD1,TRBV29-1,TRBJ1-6,TGCAGCGTTGGCGACAGGGAGGATTCACCCCTCCACTTT,CSVGDREDSPLHF
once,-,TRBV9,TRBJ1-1,TGTGCCAGCAGCGTAGATTGGAACCTCATGAACACTGAAGCTTTCTTT,CASSVDWNLMNTEAFF
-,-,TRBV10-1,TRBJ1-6,TGCGCCAGCAGTGGGACAGACCCCCCGCCCAAAGTGAGGTATAATTCACCCCTCCACTTT,CASSGTDPPPKVRYNSPLHF
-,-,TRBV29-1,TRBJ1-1,TGCAGCGGTGATCGGGGGCAGAACACTGGGGCTTTCTTT,CSGDRGQNTGAFF
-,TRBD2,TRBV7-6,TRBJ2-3,TGTGCCAGCAGCCCTAGGGTCGGCGGGGGGGACTTTTTAGATACGCAGTATTTT,CASSPRVGGGDFLDTQYF
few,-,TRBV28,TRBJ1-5,TGTGCCAGCAGTTTTGCAGGGAATGGTCAGCCCCAGCATTTT,CASSFAGNGQPQHF
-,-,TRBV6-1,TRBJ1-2,TGTGCCAGCAGTGTCCATTTCGGACAAGACTATGGCTACACCTTC,CASSVHFGQDYGYTF